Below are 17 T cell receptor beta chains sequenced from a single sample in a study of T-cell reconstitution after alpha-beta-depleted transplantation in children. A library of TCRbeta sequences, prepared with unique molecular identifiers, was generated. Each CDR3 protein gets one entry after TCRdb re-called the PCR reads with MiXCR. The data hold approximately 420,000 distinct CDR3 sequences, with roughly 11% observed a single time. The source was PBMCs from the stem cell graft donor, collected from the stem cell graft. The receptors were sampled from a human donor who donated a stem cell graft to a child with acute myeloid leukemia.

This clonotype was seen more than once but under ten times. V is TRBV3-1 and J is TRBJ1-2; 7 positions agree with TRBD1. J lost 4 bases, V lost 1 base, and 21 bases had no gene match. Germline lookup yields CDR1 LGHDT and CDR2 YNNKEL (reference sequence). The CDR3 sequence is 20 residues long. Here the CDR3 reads CASSQGGILGTDPPRYGYTF. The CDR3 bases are TGTGCCAGCAGCCAAGGTGGGATCTTAGGGACAGACCCACCCCGCTATGGCTACACCTTC.

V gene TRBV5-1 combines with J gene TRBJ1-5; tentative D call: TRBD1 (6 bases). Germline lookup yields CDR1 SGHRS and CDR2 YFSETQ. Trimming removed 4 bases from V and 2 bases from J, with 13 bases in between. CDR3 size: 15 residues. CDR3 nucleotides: TGCGCCAGCAGCCCGGGAGGGGGTGGCAATCAGCCCCAGCATTTT. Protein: CASSPGGGGNQPQHF.

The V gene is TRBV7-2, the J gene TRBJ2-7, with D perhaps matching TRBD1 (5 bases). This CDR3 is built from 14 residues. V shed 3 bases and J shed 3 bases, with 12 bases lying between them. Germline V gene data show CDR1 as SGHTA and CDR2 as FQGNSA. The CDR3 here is CASSLVGRDYEQYF. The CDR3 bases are TGTGCCAGCAGCTTGGTTGGCAGGGACTACGAGCAGTACTTC.

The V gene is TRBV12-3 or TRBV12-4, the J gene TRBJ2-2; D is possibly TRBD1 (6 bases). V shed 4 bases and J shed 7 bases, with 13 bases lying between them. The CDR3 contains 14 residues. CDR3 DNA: TGTGCCAGCAGTTCGATGGGGGCCGACGGGGAGCTGTTTTTT. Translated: CASSSMGADGELFF.

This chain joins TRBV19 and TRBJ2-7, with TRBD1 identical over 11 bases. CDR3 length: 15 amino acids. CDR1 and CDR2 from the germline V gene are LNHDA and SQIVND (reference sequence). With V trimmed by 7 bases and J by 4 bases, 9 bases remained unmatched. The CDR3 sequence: CASTEAGTGGYEQYF. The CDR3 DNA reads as TGTGCCAGTACCGAAGCCGGGACAGGGGGGTACGAGCAGTACTTC.

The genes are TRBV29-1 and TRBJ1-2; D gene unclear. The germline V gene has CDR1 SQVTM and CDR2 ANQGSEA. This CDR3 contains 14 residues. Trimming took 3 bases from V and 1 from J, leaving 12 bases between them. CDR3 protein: CSVEWRNLNYGYTF. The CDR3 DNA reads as TGCAGCGTTGAGTGGCGGAACCTTAACTATGGCTACACCTTC.

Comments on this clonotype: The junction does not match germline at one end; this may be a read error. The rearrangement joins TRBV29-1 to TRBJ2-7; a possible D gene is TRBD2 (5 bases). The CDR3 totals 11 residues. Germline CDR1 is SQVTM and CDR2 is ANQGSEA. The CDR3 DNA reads TGCAGCGTTGAAGGGGGTGGCGCGAGGGACTTC. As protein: CSVEGGGARDF.

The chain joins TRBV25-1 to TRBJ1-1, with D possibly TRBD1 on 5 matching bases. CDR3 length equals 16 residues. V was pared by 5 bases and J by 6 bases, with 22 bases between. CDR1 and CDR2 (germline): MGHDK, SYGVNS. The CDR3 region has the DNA TGTGCCAGCAGTTCACCCGGGGCATTCTCGGTCGCTGAAGCTTTCTTT. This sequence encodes CASSSPGAFSVAEAFF.

CDR3 nucleotides: TGCAGTGCTAGAGTCACGGGATCGGTCAGCACTGAAGCTTTCTTT. Protein: CSARVTGSVSTEAFF. This chain joins TRBV20-1 and TRBJ1-1; no clear D gene. V gave up 1 base and J gave up 4 bases, with 16 bases separating them. The V gene's germline CDR1 is DFQATT and CDR2 SNEGSKA (reference sequence). The CDR3 length is 15 residues.

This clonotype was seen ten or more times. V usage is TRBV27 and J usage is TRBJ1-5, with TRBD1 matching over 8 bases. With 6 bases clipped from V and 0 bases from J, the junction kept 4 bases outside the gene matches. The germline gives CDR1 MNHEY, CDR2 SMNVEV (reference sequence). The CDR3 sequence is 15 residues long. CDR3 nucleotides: TGTGCCAGCAGCAGACAGGGGTATAGCAATCAGCCCCAGCATTTT. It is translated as CASSRQGYSNQPQHF.

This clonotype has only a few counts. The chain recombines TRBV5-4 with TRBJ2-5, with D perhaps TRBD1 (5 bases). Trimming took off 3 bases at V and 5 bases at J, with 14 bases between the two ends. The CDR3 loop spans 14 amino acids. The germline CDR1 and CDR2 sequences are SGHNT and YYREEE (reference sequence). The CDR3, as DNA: TGTGCCAGCAGCTCGGTAGGGGTTCCCGAGACCCAGTACTTC. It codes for CASSSVGVPETQYF.

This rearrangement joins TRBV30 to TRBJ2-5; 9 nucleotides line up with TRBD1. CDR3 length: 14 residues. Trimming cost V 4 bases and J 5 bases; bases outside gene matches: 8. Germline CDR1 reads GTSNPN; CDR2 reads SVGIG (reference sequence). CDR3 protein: CAWKDNRGRETQYF. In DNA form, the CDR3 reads TGTGCCTGGAAGGATAACAGGGGGCGTGAGACCCAGTACTTC.

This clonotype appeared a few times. The CDR3, as DNA: TGTGCCAGCAGTGAGCGGAGGCAAGAGACCCAGTACTTC. Its protein is CASSERRQETQYF. V usage is TRBV2 and J usage is TRBJ2-5; D possibly corresponds to TRBD2 (5 bases). This CDR3 is built from 13 residues. V lost 3 bases and J 2 bases, leaving 7 bases between the germline ends. From germline, CDR1 is SNHLY and CDR2 FYNNEI. Complete variable domain (other parts from reference TRBV2 and TRBJ2-5): EPEVTQTPSHQVTQMGQEVILRCVPISNHLYFYWYRQILGQKVEFLVSFYNNEISEKSEIFDDQFSVERPDGSNFTLKIRSTKLEDSAMYFCASSERRQETQYFGPGTRLLVL.

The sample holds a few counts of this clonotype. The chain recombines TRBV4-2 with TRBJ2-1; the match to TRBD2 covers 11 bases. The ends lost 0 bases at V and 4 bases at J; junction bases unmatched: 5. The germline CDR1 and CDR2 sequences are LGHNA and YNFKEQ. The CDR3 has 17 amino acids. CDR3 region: CASSQDGTSGWYNEQFF. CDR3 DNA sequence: TGTGCCAGCAGCCAAGATGGGACTAGCGGTTGGTACAATGAGCAGTTCTTC.

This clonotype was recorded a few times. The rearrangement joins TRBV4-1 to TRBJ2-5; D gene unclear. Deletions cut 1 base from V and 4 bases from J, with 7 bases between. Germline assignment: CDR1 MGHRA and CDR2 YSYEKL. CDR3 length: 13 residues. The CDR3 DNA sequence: TGCGCCAGCAGCCAAGTGAGGCGAGAGACCCAGTACTTC. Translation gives CASSQVRRETQYF.

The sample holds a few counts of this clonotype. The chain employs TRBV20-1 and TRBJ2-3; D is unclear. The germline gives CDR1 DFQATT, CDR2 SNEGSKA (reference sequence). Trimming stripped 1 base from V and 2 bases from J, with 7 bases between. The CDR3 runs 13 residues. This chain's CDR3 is CSARGINTDTQYF. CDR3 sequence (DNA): TGCAGTGCTAGAGGGATTAACACAGATACGCAGTATTTT.

CDR3: CASSPGTSGKETQYF. The CDR3 bases are TGTGCCAGCAGCCCCGGGACATCGGGAAAAGAGACCCAGTACTTC. The genes are TRBV6-1 and TRBJ2-5, with D possibly TRBD1 on 6 matching bases. V lost 6 bases, J lost 3 bases, and 17 bases lay in between. This CDR3 contains 15 residues. Per germline, CDR1 MNHNS and CDR2 SASEGT.